This passage covers 21 T cell receptor beta chains from one sample sequenced in a study of cytomegalovirus exposure and HLA in healthy donors. This PCR relied on a set of 60 Vbeta primers and 13 Jbeta primers. Profiled with immunoSEQ multiplex PCR; TCRdb holds only in-frame clones, not every one. This repertoire includes some 120,000 clones. Sequencing was carried out using PBMCs. These receptors were collected from a woman aged 55-70 years in good health and CMV-seronegative.

The chain combines TRBV11-2 with TRBJ1-5; the D gene is possibly TRBD1 (5 bases). The ends were cut back, 6 bases at V and 3 bases at J, with 9 bases in the middle. CDR3 length: 13 amino acids. The germline gives CDR1 SGHAT, CDR2 FQNNGV. CDR3 coding DNA: TGTGCCAGCAGGACGACAGCCAATCAGCCCCAGCATTTT. Encoded protein: CASRTTANQPQHF. Combining the CDR3 with reference TRBV11-2 and TRBJ1-5 gives the whole variable domain EAGVAQSPRYKIIEKRQSVAFWCNPISGHATLYWYQQILGQGPKLLIQFQNNGVVDDSQLPKDRFSAERLKGVDSTLKIQPAKLEDSAVYLCASRTTANQPQHFGDGTRLSIL.

The chain is built from TRBV19 and TRBJ2-2; D unresolved. V was clipped by 11 bases and J by 2 bases, with 9 bases between them. Germline CDR1 is LNHDA and CDR2 is SQIVND (reference sequence). There are 12 residues in the CDR3. CDR3 region: CASGLNTGELFF. In nucleotides, the CDR3 is TGTGCCTCGGGTCTCAACACCGGGGAGCTGTTTTTT.

CDR3 bases: TGTGCCAGCAGTTACTCGTCAGACGGGGAAGCTTTCTTT. Encoded protein: CASSYSSDGEAFF. This rearrangement joins TRBV6-5 to TRBJ1-1; D is undetermined. V lost 0 bases to trimming and J lost 8 bases, with 10 bases between them. The germline V gene encodes CDR1 MNHEY and CDR2 SVGAGI. The CDR3 has 13 amino acids.

The rearrangement joins TRBV6-4 to TRBJ1-1; no definite D call. The length of the CDR3 is 13 residues. V was clipped by 7 bases and J by 1 base, with 10 bases between them. Germline V lookup: CDR1 MRHNA, CDR2 SNTAGT. CDR3 amino acids: CASKEETNTEAFF. DNA of the CDR3: TGTGCCAGCAAGGAGGAGACGAACACTGAAGCTTTCTTT.

The rearrangement links TRBV18 to TRBJ1-5; D might be TRBD1 (6 bases). V lost 3 bases to trimming and J lost 0 bases, with 12 bases between them. Germline V gene data show CDR1 as KGHSH and CDR2 as LQKENI. CDR3 length: 16 amino acids. In DNA, the CDR3 is TGTGCCAGCTCACCTGAGACAGGTTATAGCAATCAGCCCCAGCATTTT. This translates into CASSPETGYSNQPQHF. The entire variable domain, with the rest obtained from reference TRBV18 and TRBJ1-5, is as follows: NAGVMQNPRHLVRRRGQEARLRCSPMKGHSHVYWYRQLPEEGLKFMVYLQKENIIDESGMPKERFSAEFPKEGPSILRIQQVVRGDSAAYFCASSPETGYSNQPQHFGDGTRLSIL.

J is TRBJ1-3 and V is TRBV30; D unresolved. CDR1 GTSNPN and CDR2 SVGIG come from the germline V gene (reference sequence). The length of the CDR3 is 15 residues. V lost 3 bases and J lost 4, with 16 bases in between. The CDR3 reads CAWRVLGSPGNTIYF. In nucleotides, the CDR3 is TGTGCCTGGAGGGTACTAGGCTCTCCAGGAAACACCATATATTTT.

This chain connects TRBV4-1 to TRBJ1-3; tentative D call: TRBD1 (6 bases). Germline CDR1 is MGHRA and CDR2 is YSYEKL. The CDR3 has 19 amino acids. The V end lost 1 base, the J end lost 0 bases, and 19 bases lay between the germline ends. The CDR3 DNA reads as TGCGCCAGCAGCCAAGTTATTATGGGGGCGCTATCCTCTGGAAACACCATATATTTT. Protein product: CASSQVIMGALSSGNTIYF.

The chain uses TRBV10-2 and TRBJ2-1, with 7 bases that match TRBD1. The CDR3 is 17 residues long. V was pared by 8 bases and J by 0 bases, with 13 bases of the junction left unmatched. In germline, CDR1 is WSHSY, CDR2 SAAADI. The CDR3 sequence: CASSSGRGWDSYNEQFF. CDR3 DNA: TGCGCCAGCTCAAGCGGCAGGGGGTGGGACTCCTACAATGAGCAGTTCTTC.

The rearrangement joins TRBV6-6 to TRBJ1-5, with a possible D match to TRBD1 (5 bases). From germline, CDR1 is MNHNY and CDR2 SVGAGI (reference sequence). This CDR3 spans 14 amino acids. V lost 6 bases and J lost 0, with 9 bases in between. Written as DNA, the CDR3 is TGTGCCAGCAGGACAGTTTCTAGCAATCAGCCCCAGCATTTT. Translation: CASRTVSSNQPQHF.

J is TRBJ2-7 and V is TRBV5-1, with TRBD1 identical over 8 bases. Germline values: CDR1 SGHRS, CDR2 YFSETQ. The junction had 6 bases not matched to a gene; V was cut back by 0 bases and J by 1 base. CDR3 size: 16 residues. The CDR3 reads CASSLGTGPKSYEQYF. CDR3 sequence (DNA): TGCGCCAGCAGCTTGGGGACAGGGCCTAAATCCTACGAGCAGTACTTC.

This rearrangement joins TRBV6-5 to TRBJ2-3; a weak D match, TRBD2 (6 bases). Germline-derived CDR1 and CDR2 are MNHEY and SVGAGI. The V and J ends lost 2 bases and 0 bases respectively, with 9 bases between them. The CDR3 consists of 15 residues. CDR3 in amino acids: CASSYGGTSTDTQYF. In DNA form, the CDR3 reads TGTGCCAGCAGTTACGGGGGGACTAGCACAGATACGCAGTATTTT.

This chain links TRBV9 with TRBJ2-3; D ambiguous. Germline loops: CDR1 SGDLS, CDR2 YYNGEE. Trimming shortened V by 3 bases and J by 5 bases, and 7 bases separated the two germline ends. The CDR3 sequence is 12 residues long. The CDR3 DNA reads TGTGCCAGCAGCGCTGTCGGAGATACGCAGTATTTT. Translation: CASSAVGDTQYF. The complete variable domain, with remaining parts taken from reference TRBV9 and TRBJ2-3, reads DSGVTQTPKHLITATGQRVTLRCSPRSGDLSVYWYQQSLDQGLQFLIQYYNGEERAKGNILERFSAQQFPDLHSELNLSSLELGDSALYFCASSAVGDTQYFGPGTRLTVL.

The chain links TRBV2 to TRBJ1-1; TRBD1 is a possible D gene (5 bases). This CDR3 has 14 residues. Germline CDR1 SNHLY, CDR2 FYNNEI. V lost 8 bases and J lost 4, with 17 bases in between. CDR3 loop: CASGGVWGRTEAFF. The CDR3 bases are TGTGCCAGCGGGGGGGTCTGGGGCCGCACTGAAGCTTTCTTT.

The rearrangement links TRBV28 to TRBJ2-3; 12 bases line up with TRBD2. Per germline, CDR1 MDHEN and CDR2 SYDVKM. Losses at the gene ends were 1 base for V and 0 bases for J; bases not matched to a gene: 2. This CDR3 is built from 17 residues. The CDR3 sequence is CASSLSTSGRSTDTQYF. Here the CDR3 DNA reads TGTGCCAGCAGTTTATCCACTAGCGGGAGGAGCACAGATACGCAGTATTTT.

This chain uses TRBV7-8 with TRBJ2-7; 13 bases fit TRBD2. The CDR3 runs to 14 residues. CDR1 SGHVS and CDR2 FQNEAQ come from the germline V gene. The V gene end was trimmed by 3 bases and the J gene end by 4 bases; junction bases not matched to a gene: 0. CDR3 amino acids: CASSLGLAGYEQYF. The CDR3 region has the DNA TGTGCCAGCAGCTTGGGACTAGCGGGATACGAGCAGTACTTC. Combining the CDR3 with reference TRBV7-8 and TRBJ2-7 gives the whole variable domain GAGVSQSPRYKVAKRGQDVALRCDPISGHVSLFWYQQALGQGPEFLTYFQNEAQLDKSGLPSDRFFAERPEGSVSTLKIQRTQQEDSAVYLCASSLGLAGYEQYFGPGTRLTVT.

V gene TRBV5-1 combines with J gene TRBJ1-2; 9 bases match TRBD1. Germline-derived CDR1 and CDR2 are SGHRS and YFSETQ. The CDR3 has 13 residues. After removal of 4 bases from V and 7 bases from J, the junction contained 5 bases not matched to a gene. Here the CDR3 DNA reads TGCGCCAGCAGCCCGGGACAGGGCCCTGGCTACACCTTC. Its protein product is CASSPGQGPGYTF.

The CDR3 region has the DNA TGTGCCAGTAGAGGACAGGGGGCGCGGATGAAAGAGACCCAGTACTTC. Translation: CASRGQGARMKETQYF. The gene calls are TRBV19 and TRBJ2-5; 11 bases are a match to TRBD1. Germline V gives CDR1 LNHDA, CDR2 SQIVND (reference sequence). The CDR3 has 16 residues. The trim removed 6 bases at V and 3 bases at J, leaving 9 bases unmatched.

The V and J genes are TRBV7-9 and TRBJ1-1, with D tentatively TRBD1 (5 bases). Trimming took off 4 bases at V and 8 bases at J, with 14 bases between the two ends. This CDR3 comprises 13 residues. Germline V gene lookup returns CDR1 SEHNR and CDR2 FQNEAQ (reference sequence). The CDR3 is CASSSVGHREAFF. CDR3 coding DNA: TGTGCCAGCAGCTCGGTGGGGCATCGCGAAGCTTTCTTT. The full variable domain, its missing parts supplied by reference TRBV7-9 and TRBJ1-1, is DTGVSQNPRHKITKRGQNVTFRCDPISEHNRLYWYRQTLGQGPEFLTYFQNEAQLEKSRLLSDRFSAERPKGSFSTLEIQRTEQGDSAMYLCASSSVGHREAFFGQGTRLTVV.

The rearrangement links TRBV29-1 to TRBJ2-1, with TRBD1 matching over 11 bases. The CDR3 runs to 14 residues. Germline V CDR1 and CDR2: SQVTM, ANQGSEA. J gave up 7 bases and V 6 bases, and 8 bases lay outside the gene matches. In nucleotides, the CDR3 is TGCAGCGTCCGTCCCGGGACAGGGGGGAATGAGCAGTTCTTC. Amino acid sequence: CSVRPGTGGNEQFF.

The gene calls are TRBV30 and TRBJ2-2, with D maybe TRBD1 (7 bases). The germline V gene encodes CDR1 GTSNPN and CDR2 SVGIG (reference sequence). V lost 3 bases and J 5 bases, leaving 16 bases between the germline ends. The CDR3 consists of 15 residues. The CDR3 loop is CAWRIRQGGTGELFF. CDR3 bases: TGTGCCTGGAGGATTCGACAGGGAGGAACCGGGGAGCTGTTTTTT. Full variable domain (missing parts from reference TRBV30 and TRBJ2-2): SQTIHQWPATLVQPVGSPLSLECTVEGTSNPNLYWYRQAAGRGLQLLFYSVGIGQISSEVPQNLSASRPQDRQFILSSKKLLLSDSGFYLCAWRIRQGGTGELFFGEGSRLTVL.

The chain joins TRBV2 to TRBJ2-1; 8 bases map to TRBD1. V shed 10 bases and J 5 bases; nucleotides not matched to a gene: 10. CDR1 SNHLY and CDR2 FYNNEI come from the germline V gene. CDR3 length: 14 residues. Here the CDR3 DNA reads TGTGCCACCGGAGGGAACAGGGGGGACAATGAGCAGTTCTTC. Translation: CATGGNRGDNEQFF. The full variable domain, with the rest looked up from reference TRBV2 and TRBJ2-1, is EPEVTQTPSHQVTQMGQEVILRCVPISNHLYFYWYRQILGQKVEFLVSFYNNEISEKSEIFDDQFSVERPDGSNFTLKIRSTKLEDSAMYFCATGGNRGDNEQFFGPGTRLTVL.